A single T cell receptor beta chain is shown here with its context. Its matching antigen is unknown. Amplification used 60 Vbeta primers and 13 Jbeta primers. TCRdb keeps only in-frame clones here, not all; method: immunoSEQ multiplex PCR. The repertoire holds 60,000 to 75,000 clones, with approximately 79% as singletons. This record belongs to a study of cytomegalovirus exposure and HLA in healthy donors. Study-level results: Later work found that TCR association rates differed between HLA loci; DRB1 had the most and HLA-C the fewest. The authors enumerated over 150 TCR beta chains as linked to cytomegalovirus.

The CDR3 extends over 15 amino acids. Germline V gene data show CDR1 as SEHNR and CDR2 as FQNEAQ (reference sequence). V was shortened by 2 bases and J by 2 bases, with 12 bases between the two germline ends. Everyone who donated was a healthy bone marrow donor. Donors were nominally healthy when sampled, though unrecorded immune exposures were likely. Sequencing was performed on PBMCs. The genes are TRBV7-9 and TRBJ1-2; D not resolved. The source is a woman in her twenties or thirties in good health and CMV-seronegative. CDR3 in amino acids: CASSLRVTGNYGYTF. The CDR3 DNA reads as TGTGCCAGCAGCTTAAGAGTTACGGGGAACTATGGCTACACCTTC.